This T cell receptor beta chain came from a study of Tregs in tolerant kidney transplant recipients. Findings and limits, study-wide: No direct test of biological reproducibility was done here.

Points on this clone: What it binds is not known.

Repertoires were generated with immunoSEQ multiplex PCR, while TCRdb's copy carries only in-frame clones and drops some. The table lists about 240,000 clones, about 80% of them singletons. The V end was cut by 2 bases, the J end by 6 bases, with 8 bases between. The CDR3 has 13 amino acids. Per germline, CDR1 SGHVS and CDR2 FQNEAQ. The V gene is TRBV7-8, the J gene TRBJ2-1; the D is unclear. The TCR comes from a human donor in good health. The source material was CD4+ T cells from blood. The CDR3 spells CASSLSPINEQFF. CDR3 nucleotides: TGTGCCAGCAGCTTAAGTCCGATCAATGAGCAGTTCTTC.